Detailed here is one TCR beta chain. Its antigen is as yet unknown. Germline V lookup: CDR1 GTSNPN, CDR2 SVGIG (reference sequence). This CDR3 contains 14 residues. Sequenced by immunoSEQ multiplex PCR; TCRdb stores in-frame clones only, minus some. This table holds over 250,000 clones, 80% to 90% found once. The roughly 120-subject validation cohort, separate from the approximately 670-subject first cohort, included the donors. This record comes from a study of cytomegalovirus exposure and HLA in healthy donors. Study-level findings and limits: In vitro work confirmed that a few CMV-associated chains recognize CMV antigens.

The sequence came from a woman between 18 and 30 years old in good health and CMV-seronegative. What was sequenced was PBMCs. The chain uses TRBV30 and TRBJ2-3, with D tentatively TRBD2 (6 bases). CDR3 protein: CALYSGEVTDTQYF. CDR3 sequence (DNA): TGTGCTCTCTATTCTGGGGAGGTCACAGATACGCAGTATTTT.